A single sample is the source of the 22 T cell receptor beta chains below, sequenced in a study of Tregs in tolerant kidney transplant recipients. The table came from immunoSEQ multiplex PCR; TCRdb's copy has only in-frame clones and leaves some out. The sample lists about 240,000 clones, about four fifths occurring once. What was sequenced was CD4+ T cells from blood. These TCRs come from a human donor in good health.

The chain links TRBV18 to TRBJ1-2, with 7 bases aligning to TRBD1. There are 15 residues in the CDR3. Losses at the gene ends were 1 base for V and 6 bases for J; bases not matched to a gene: 8. Germline CDR1 reads KGHSH; CDR2 reads LQKENI. The CDR3 DNA is TGTGCCAGCTCACCACGGGCTCAGGGGGGGGATGGCTACACCTTC. Amino acids: CASSPRAQGGDGYTF.

Only one count was recorded for this clone. CDR3: CASSTPNTGELFF. CDR3 DNA: TGTGCCAGCAGCACCCCCAACACCGGGGAGCTGTTTTTT. The chain carries TRBV11-3 and TRBJ2-2; no definite D call. This CDR3 is built from 13 residues. The V end lost 5 bases, the J end lost 2 bases, and 6 bases lay between the germline ends. Germline CDR1 and CDR2: SGHNT and YENEEA.

The table lists this clone with a count of one. The chain is built from TRBV30 and TRBJ1-2, with 10 positions matching TRBD1. Germline CDR1 GTSNPN, CDR2 SVGIG (reference sequence). Trimming took 5 bases from V and 4 from J; bases not matched to a gene: 4. The CDR3 has 13 residues. The CDR3 reads CAWARDRGYGYTF. CDR3 nucleotides: TGTGCCTGGGCGAGGGACAGGGGCTATGGCTACACCTTC.

The CDR3, as DNA: TGTGCCAGCAGCGGGACTGGAGGGGACACCGGGGAGCTGTTTTTT. Its translation: CASSGTGGDTGELFF. V usage is TRBV5-6 and J usage is TRBJ2-2; a weak D match, TRBD2 (6 bases). The CDR3 is 15 amino acids. The germline V gene has CDR1 SGHDT and CDR2 YYEEEE. Between the trimmed V and J ends, which lost 4 bases and 3 bases, there was a span of 13 bases.

This clone is classed as medium-sized. The chain links TRBV7-8 to TRBJ1-2, with D unresolved. Germline V gene sequence: CDR1 SGHVS, CDR2 FQNEAQ. V lost 5 bases to trimming and J lost 1 base, with 14 bases between them. This CDR3 is 15 amino acids long. The CDR3 loop is CASSPDGRDNYGYTF. The CDR3 nucleotides read TGTGCCAGCAGCCCTGATGGTAGGGATAACTATGGCTACACCTTC.

This clone was counted only a few times. The chain has TRBV21-1 and TRBJ2-5; TRBD2, the D gene given by the table, was not confirmed from the DNA. TRBV21-1 corresponds to a pseudogene. The CDR3 covers 16 residues. In DNA form, the CDR3 reads TGTGCCAGCAGCCGCTCCAGGGAGGACGGGAAAGAGACCCAGTACTTC. It translates to CASSRSREDGKETQYF.

V usage is TRBV6-5 and J usage is TRBJ1-2; D gene ambiguous. With 2 bases removed from V and 5 bases from J, the gap between germline ends came to 6 bases. This CDR3 contains 12 residues. CDR1 and CDR2 from the germline V gene are MNHEY and SVGAGI. The CDR3 coding sequence is TGTGCCAGCAGTTACAAAGGGTATGGCTACACCTTC. It translates to CASSYKGYGYTF.

In this sample, this clone turned up once. This chain joins TRBV19 and TRBJ1-2, with 12 nucleotides matching TRBD1. The CDR3 covers 15 residues. Germline-derived CDR1 and CDR2 are LNHDA and SQIVND (reference sequence). The V and J ends lost 5 bases and 6 bases, in that order; junction bases with no gene match: 7. The CDR3 sequence: CASSLGQGAQHGYTF. In nucleotides, the CDR3 is TGTGCCAGTAGTTTGGGACAGGGGGCGCAACATGGCTACACCTTC.

This clone was counted a single time. The V call is TRBV5-6, the J call TRBJ1-6; unclear D gene. Trimming took off 0 bases at V and 14 bases at J, with 9 bases between the two ends. There are 12 residues in the CDR3. Germline CDR1 SGHDT, CDR2 YYEEEE. CDR3 sequence (DNA): TGTGCCAGCAGCTTGGCCGTCGGAGCCCTCCACTTT. Its translation: CASSLAVGALHF.

The chain links TRBV19 to TRBJ1-4; D is unresolved. Deletions cut 7 bases from V and 7 bases from J, with 16 bases between. This CDR3 is built from 14 residues. Germline CDR1 LNHDA, CDR2 SQIVND (reference sequence). The CDR3 DNA sequence: TGTGCCAGTAAGGACCGGTCCGGAGGTGAAAAACTGTTTTTT. This sequence encodes CASKDRSGGEKLFF.

The gene calls are TRBV6-5 and TRBJ2-7; 10 bases line up with TRBD2. In germline, CDR1 is MNHEY, CDR2 SVGAGI. The CDR3 extends over 13 amino acids. V shed 6 bases, J shed 4 bases, and the junction held 3 bases outside the gene matches. The CDR3 spells CASRPSGSYEQYF. The CDR3 DNA is TGTGCCAGCAGACCTAGCGGGAGTTACGAGCAGTACTTC.

This rearrangement joins TRBV7-2 to TRBJ2-3; 7 positions agree with TRBD2. Germline CDR1 and CDR2: SGHTA and FQGNSA. The V gene end was trimmed by 5 bases and the J gene end by 4 bases; junction bases not matched to a gene: 6. The CDR3 extends over 14 amino acids. The CDR3 reads CASSEASGPDTQYF. DNA for the CDR3: TGTGCCAGCAGCGAGGCTAGCGGTCCAGATACGCAGTATTTT.

The J gene is TRBJ2-1, the V gene TRBV6-5; D might be TRBD2 (5 bases). Deletions cut 10 bases from V and 4 bases from J, with 11 bases between. Germline V gene lookup returns CDR1 MNHEY and CDR2 SVGAGI. The CDR3 spans 12 residues. CDR3: CATAGVYNEQFF. The CDR3 nucleotides are TGTGCCACCGCGGGTGTTTACAATGAGCAGTTCTTC.

About this clone itself: Other DNA sequences from this sample encode an identical CDR3 as well. This sequence joins TRBV6-5 and TRBJ1-1; no firm D call. The V end lost 2 bases, the J end lost 3 bases, and 7 bases lay between the germline ends. CDR1 is MNHEY and CDR2 is SVGAGI in the germline V gene. This CDR3 comprises 13 residues. In nucleotides, the CDR3 is TGTGCCAGCAGTTACGAAGGAGACACTGAAGCTTTCTTT. It codes for CASSYEGDTEAFF.

The rearrangement uses TRBV2 and TRBJ1-4, with D possibly being TRBD1 (5 bases). CDR1 is SNHLY and CDR2 is FYNNEI in the germline V gene. This CDR3 is 17 amino acids long. V lost 3 bases to trimming and J lost 8 bases, with 22 bases between them. CDR3 coding DNA: TGTGCCAGCAGTGATTTAGACGTGGGGCGGAAATGGGAAAAACTGTTTTTT. It specifies CASSDLDVGRKWEKLFF.

Only a few counts were recorded for this clone. The chain is built from TRBV10-3 and TRBJ1-5; D not certain. Trimming took off 10 bases at V and 1 base at J, with 14 bases between the two ends. Germline CDR1 reads ENHRY; CDR2 reads SYGVKD. The CDR3 runs to 14 residues. The CDR3 nucleotides are TGTGCCAGCAATAAGGGTGGAAGCAATCAGCCCCAGCATTTT. Its translation is CASNKGGSNQPQHF.

This chain links TRBV4-2 with TRBJ1-5, with D tentatively TRBD1 (6 bases). The CDR3 totals 15 residues. V was pared by 0 bases and J by 3 bases, with 9 bases between. Looked up from germline, CDR1 is LGHNA and CDR2 is YNFKEQ. The DNA for the CDR3 is TGTGCCAGCAGCCAAGATCCAGGGGTCAATCAGCCCCAGCATTTT. Translated: CASSQDPGVNQPQHF.

This sequence joins TRBV19 and TRBJ1-2; possible D gene TRBD1, 5 bases. The CDR3 totals 13 residues. Trimming pared 7 bases from V and 4 bases from J, leaving 13 bases between. The germline CDR1 and CDR2 sequences are LNHDA and SQIVND (reference sequence). This CDR3 reads CASTPRARYGYTF. DNA of the CDR3: TGTGCCAGTACTCCCAGGGCGCGCTATGGCTACACCTTC.

For this clone: This sample also contains other DNA sequences that code for the same CDR3. The chain recombines TRBV5-1 with TRBJ1-1, with 9 bases that match TRBD1. J was trimmed by 5 bases and V by 5 bases; bases with no gene match: 7. In germline, CDR1 is SGHRS, CDR2 YFSETQ. The CDR3 sequence is 14 residues long. CDR3 bases: TGCGCCAGCAGGCCGGACAGGGGTGGGACTGAAGCTTTCTTT. It yields the protein CASRPDRGGTEAFF. Using reference TRBV5-1 and TRBJ1-1 for the parts outside the CDR3, the full variable domain is KAGVTQTPRYLIKTRGQQVTLSCSPISGHRSVSWYQQTPGQGLQFLFEYFSETQRNKGNFPGRFSGRQFSNSRSEMNVSTLELGDSALYLCASRPDRGGTEAFFGQGTRLTVV.

The chain links TRBV5-4 to TRBJ2-3; possible D gene TRBD2, 6 bases. The CDR3 is 14 amino acids. Germline CDR1 is SGHNT and CDR2 is YYREEE (reference sequence). The V end was cut by 0 bases, the J end by 5 bases, with 10 bases between. The CDR3: CASSLVAGRDTQYF. The CDR3 region has the DNA TGTGCCAGCAGCTTGGTCGCGGGGCGAGATACGCAGTATTTT.

This clone was seen more than once but under ten times. This sequence joins TRBV11-2 and TRBJ2-7, with D possibly being TRBD1 or TRBD2 (5 bases each). The length of the CDR3 is 12 residues. Between the trimmed V and J ends, which lost 5 bases and 2 bases, there was a span of 7 bases. The germline V gene encodes CDR1 SGHAT and CDR2 FQNNGV. CDR3 residues: CASSQGPYEQYF. The DNA for the CDR3 is TGTGCCAGCAGCCAGGGACCCTACGAGCAGTACTTC.

The chain uses TRBV6-1 and TRBJ2-1, with TRBD2 identical over 9 bases. Per germline, CDR1 MNHNS and CDR2 SASEGT. V lost 7 bases and J lost 6; bases outside the gene matches: 4. The CDR3 has 13 residues. The chain's CDR3 is CASTSRGGNEQFF. In DNA, the CDR3 is TGTGCCAGCACCTCGCGGGGGGGCAATGAGCAGTTCTTC.